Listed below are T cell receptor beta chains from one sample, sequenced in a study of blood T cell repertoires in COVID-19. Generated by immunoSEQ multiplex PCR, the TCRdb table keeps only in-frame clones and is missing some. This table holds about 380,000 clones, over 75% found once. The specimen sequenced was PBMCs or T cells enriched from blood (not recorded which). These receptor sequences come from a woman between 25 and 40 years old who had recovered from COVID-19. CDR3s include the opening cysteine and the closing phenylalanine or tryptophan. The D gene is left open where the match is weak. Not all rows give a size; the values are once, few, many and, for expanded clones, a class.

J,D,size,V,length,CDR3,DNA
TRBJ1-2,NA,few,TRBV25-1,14,CASSGTSGPRGYTF,TGTGCCAGCAGTGGGACATCCGGGCCCCGTGGCTACACCTTC
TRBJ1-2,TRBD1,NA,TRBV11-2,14,CASSSSGTGIGYTF,TGTGCCAGCAGCTCATCAGGGACAGGGATAGGCTACACCTTC
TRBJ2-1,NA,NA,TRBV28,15,CASKGGGLAEQFWFF,TGTGCCAGCAAGGGCGGGGGCCTTGCCGAGCAGTTCTGGTTCTTC
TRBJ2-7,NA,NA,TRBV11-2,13,CASTFGGSYEQYF,TGTGCCAGCACCTTCGGGGGCTCCTACGAGCAGTACTTC
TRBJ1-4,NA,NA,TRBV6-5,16,CASSYSNAGAGGKLFF,TGTGCCAGCAGTTACTCGAATGCAGGGGCGGGAGGAAAACTGTTTTTT
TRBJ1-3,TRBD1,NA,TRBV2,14,CASSDRTGIDTIYF,TGTGCCAGCAGTGACCGGACAGGCATTGACACCATATATTTT
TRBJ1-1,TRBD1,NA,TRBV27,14,CASSLSGTGPEAFF,TGTGCCAGCAGTTTATCGGGGACAGGGCCCGAAGCTTTCTTT
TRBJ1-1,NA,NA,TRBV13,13,CASSLGTDDSAFF,TGTGCCAGCAGCTTAGGCACAGATGATTCGGCTTTCTTT
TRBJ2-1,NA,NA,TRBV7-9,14,CASSLLRGGNEQFF,TGTGCCAGCAGCTTATTACGGGGAGGCAATGAGCAGTTCTTC
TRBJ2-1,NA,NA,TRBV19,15,CASSITGSSYNEQFF,TGTGCCAGTAGTATCACGGGGAGCTCCTACAATGAGCAGTTCTTC
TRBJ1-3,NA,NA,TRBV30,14,CAWNSQGAGNTIYF,TGTGCCTGGAATAGTCAGGGTGCCGGAAACACCATATATTTT
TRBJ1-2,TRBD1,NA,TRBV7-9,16,CASSLPTTGTNYGYTF,TGTGCCAGCAGCTTACCCACGACAGGGACTAACTATGGCTACACCTTC
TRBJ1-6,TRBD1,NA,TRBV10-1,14,CASTKTGPNSPLHF,TGCGCCAGCACAAAGACAGGGCCTAATTCACCCCTCCACTTT
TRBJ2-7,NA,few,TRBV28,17,CASSLWLTRQVSYEQYF,TGTGCCAGCAGTTTATGGTTGACAAGACAGGTCTCCTACGAGCAGTACTTC
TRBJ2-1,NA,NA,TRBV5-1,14,CASSLAGDLGEQFF,TGCGCCAGCAGCTTGGCCGGGGATCTTGGTGAGCAGTTCTTC
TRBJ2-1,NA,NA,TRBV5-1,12,CASRLDNNEQFF,TGCGCCAGCAGATTGGATAACAATGAGCAGTTCTTC
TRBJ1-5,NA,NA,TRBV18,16,CASSRGVRLSNQPQHF,TGTGCCAGCTCACGGGGGGTCCGACTTAGCAATCAGCCCCAGCATTTT
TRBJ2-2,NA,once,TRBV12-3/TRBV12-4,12,CASTLFAGELFF,TGTGCCAGCACTCTTTTTGCCGGGGAGCTGTTTTTT
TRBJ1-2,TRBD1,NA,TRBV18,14,CASSPWDSLGGYTF,TGTGCCAGCTCACCCTGGGACAGTCTGGGCGGCTACACCTTC
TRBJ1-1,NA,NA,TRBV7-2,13,CASIPRERTEAFF,TGTGCCAGCATTCCGCGGGAGAGGACTGAAGCTTTCTTT
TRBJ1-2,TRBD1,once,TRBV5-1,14,CASSPGTGPKGYTF,TGCGCCAGCAGCCCCGGGACAGGGCCTAAGGGCTACACCTTC
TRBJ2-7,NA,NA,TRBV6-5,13,CASSYSPLYEQYF,TGTGCCAGCAGTTACTCCCCCTTGTACGAGCAGTACTTC
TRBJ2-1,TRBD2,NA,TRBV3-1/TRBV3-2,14,CASSPAGGGNEQFF,TGTGCCAGCAGCCCGGCGGGGGGGGGCAATGAGCAGTTCTTC
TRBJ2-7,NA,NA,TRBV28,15,CASSLDLGGSYEQYF,TGTGCCAGCAGTTTAGACCTCGGGGGCTCCTACGAGCAGTACTTC
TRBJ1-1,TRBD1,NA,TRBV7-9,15,CASRGGPRGGTEAFF,TGTGCCAGCAGAGGGGGCCCCAGGGGTGGAACTGAAGCTTTCTTT
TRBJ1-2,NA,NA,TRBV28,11,CASSGGGGYTF,TGTGCCAGCAGTGGGGGGGGTGGCTACACCTTC
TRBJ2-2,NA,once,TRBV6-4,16,CASSDWAAANTGELFF,TGTGCCAGCAGTGATTGGGCCGCCGCGAACACCGGGGAGCTGTTTTTT
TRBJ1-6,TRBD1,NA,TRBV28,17,CASSEDRGIRGDSPLHF,TGTGCCAGCAGTGAGGACAGGGGCATTCGCGGTGATTCACCCCTCCACTTT
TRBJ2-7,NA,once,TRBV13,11,CASSFGGLQYF,TGTGCCAGCAGCTTCGGCGGCTTGCAGTACTTC
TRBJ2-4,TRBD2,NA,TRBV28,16,CASSLGAGAVWDIQYF,TGTGCCAGCAGTTTAGGAGCGGGGGCGGTTTGGGACATTCAGTACTTC
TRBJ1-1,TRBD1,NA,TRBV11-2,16,CASSRVGTGVRTEAFF,TGTGCCAGCAGCCGCGTCGGGACAGGGGTGAGGACTGAAGCTTTCTTT
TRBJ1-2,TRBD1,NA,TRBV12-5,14,CASGFTTGGSGYTF,TGTGCTAGTGGTTTTACCACAGGGGGCTCCGGCTACACCTTC
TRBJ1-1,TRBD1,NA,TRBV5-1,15,CASSPQGATYTEAFF,TGCGCCAGCAGCCCCCAGGGGGCGACTTACACTGAAGCTTTCTTT
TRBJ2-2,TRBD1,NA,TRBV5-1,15,CASSTGQWGTGELFF,TGCGCCAGCAGCACGGGACAGTGGGGCACCGGGGAGCTGTTTTTT
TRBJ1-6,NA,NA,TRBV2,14,CASSAYRQHSPLHF,TGTGCCAGCAGTGCATACAGGCAGCATTCACCCCTCCACTTT
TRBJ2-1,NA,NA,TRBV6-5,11,CASSRGYEQFF,TGTGCCAGCAGCCGGGGGTATGAGCAGTTCTTC
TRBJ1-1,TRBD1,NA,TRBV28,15,CASSLPRQGSTEAFF,TGTGCCAGCAGTTTACCCAGACAGGGGAGCACTGAAGCTTTCTTT
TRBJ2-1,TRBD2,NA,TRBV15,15,CATSRVAGDSNEQFF,TGTGCCACCAGCAGAGTTGCGGGAGATAGTAATGAGCAGTTCTTC
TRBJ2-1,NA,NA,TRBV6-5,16,CASSYFTGRGIHEQFF,TGTGCCAGCAGTTACTTTACAGGGCGCGGAATCCATGAGCAGTTCTTC
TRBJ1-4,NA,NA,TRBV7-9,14,CASSPWSTGEKLFF,TGTGCCAGCAGCCCATGGAGTACTGGCGAAAAACTGTTTTTT
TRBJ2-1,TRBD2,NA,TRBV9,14,CASSGGTSVGEQFF,TGTGCCAGCAGCGGTGGGACTAGCGTAGGTGAGCAGTTCTTC